This TCR beta chain originates from a study of blood T cell repertoires in COVID-19. Study details: There were acute and convalescent COVID-19 samples, and they came from the United States, Italy and Spain.

In the original processing: Reference gene primer amplification in the assay estimated nucleated cell counts. Using immunoSEQ multiplex PCR, the repertoire was profiled, and TCRdb retains in-frame clones only, with some absent. Clone size and V and J calls were adopted from that table, with D and trimming inferred from the DNA. The sample includes some 220,000 clones, almost 85% of them seen just once. Trimming at V came to 1 base and at J to 2 bases, leaving 5 bases not matched to a gene. Per germline, CDR1 MGHRA and CDR2 YSYEKL. The CDR3 covers 16 residues. While infection was still active, Seattle patients were enrolled and then followed longitudinally. This clone was recorded a few times.

The chain employs TRBV4-1 and TRBJ1-5, with 7 bases fitting TRBD1. Sequencing was done on a sample of peripheral blood. The receptor's source is a woman aged 70 to 79 with COVID-19, enrolled during active disease. CDR3 nucleotide sequence: TGCGCCAGCAGCCAAGGACAGGGTTTGCGCAATCAGCCCCAGCATTTT. Amino acids: CASSQGQGLRNQPQHF.